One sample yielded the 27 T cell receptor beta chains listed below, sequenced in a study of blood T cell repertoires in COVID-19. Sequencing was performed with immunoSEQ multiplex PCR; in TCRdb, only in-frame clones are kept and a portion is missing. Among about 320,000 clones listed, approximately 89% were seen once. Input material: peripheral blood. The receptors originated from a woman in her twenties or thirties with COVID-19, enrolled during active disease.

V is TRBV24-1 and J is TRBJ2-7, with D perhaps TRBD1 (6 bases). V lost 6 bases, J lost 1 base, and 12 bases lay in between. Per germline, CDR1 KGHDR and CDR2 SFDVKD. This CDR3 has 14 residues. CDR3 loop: CATSRAGDSYEQYF. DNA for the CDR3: TGTGCCACCAGTCGCGCAGGGGATTCCTACGAGCAGTACTTC.

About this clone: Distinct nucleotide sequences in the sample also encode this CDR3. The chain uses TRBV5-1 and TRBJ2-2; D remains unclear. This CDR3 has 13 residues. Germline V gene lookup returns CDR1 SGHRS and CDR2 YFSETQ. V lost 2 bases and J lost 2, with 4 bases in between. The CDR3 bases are TGCGCCAGCAGCTTTCAAAACACCGGGGAGCTGTTTTTT. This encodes CASSFQNTGELFF.

Written as DNA, the CDR3 is TGCGCCAGCAGGGAAATGGACAGGGGATTGGGATACTCTGGAAACACCATATATTTT. This translates into CASREMDRGLGYSGNTIYF. The V call is TRBV10-2, the J call TRBJ1-3; 9 positions match TRBD1. This CDR3 spans 19 amino acids. Germline CDR1 reads WSHSY; CDR2 reads SAAADI. The J segment lost 0 bases and the V segment lost 6 bases, leaving 15 bases of the junction unmatched.

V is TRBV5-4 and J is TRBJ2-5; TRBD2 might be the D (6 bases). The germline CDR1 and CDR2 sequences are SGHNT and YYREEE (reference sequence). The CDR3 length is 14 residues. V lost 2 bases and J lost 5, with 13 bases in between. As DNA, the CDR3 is TGTGCCAGCAGCTTCGAGACTAGGGAGGAGACCCAGTACTTC. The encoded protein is CASSFETREETQYF.

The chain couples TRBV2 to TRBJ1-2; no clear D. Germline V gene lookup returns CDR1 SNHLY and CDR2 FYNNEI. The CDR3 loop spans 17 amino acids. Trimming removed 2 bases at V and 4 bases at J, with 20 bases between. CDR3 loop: CASSEIYGSGEIYGYTF. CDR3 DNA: TGTGCCAGCAGTGAAATTTATGGGTCCGGGGAAATCTATGGCTACACCTTC.

Here the CDR3 reads CASSLGTILDRGGEETQYF. DNA for the CDR3: TGTGCCAGCAGCTTAGGAACTATTTTAGACAGGGGAGGAGAAGAGACCCAGTACTTC. This sequence joins TRBV11-3 and TRBJ2-5; 8 bases map to TRBD1. With V trimmed by 1 base and J by 3 bases, 16 bases remained unmatched. Germline CDR1 SGHNT, CDR2 YENEEA. The CDR3 spans 19 residues.

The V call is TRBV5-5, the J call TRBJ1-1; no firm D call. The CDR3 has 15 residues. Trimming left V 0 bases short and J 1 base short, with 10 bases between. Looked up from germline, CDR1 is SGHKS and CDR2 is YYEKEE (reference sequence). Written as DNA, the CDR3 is TGTGCCAGCAGCTTGGGGGCGGGGAGGAACACTGAAGCTTTCTTT. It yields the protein CASSLGAGRNTEAFF.

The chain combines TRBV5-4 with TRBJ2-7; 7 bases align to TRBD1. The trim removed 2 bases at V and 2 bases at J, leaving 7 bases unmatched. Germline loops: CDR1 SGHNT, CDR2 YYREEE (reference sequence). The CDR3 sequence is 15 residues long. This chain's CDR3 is CASSLAPGGTYEQYF. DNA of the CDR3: TGTGCCAGCAGCTTAGCCCCAGGGGGAACCTACGAGCAGTACTTC.

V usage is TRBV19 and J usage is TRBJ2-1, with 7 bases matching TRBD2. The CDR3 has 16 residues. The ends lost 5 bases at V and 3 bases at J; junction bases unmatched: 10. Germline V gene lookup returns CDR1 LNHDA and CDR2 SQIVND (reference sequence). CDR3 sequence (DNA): TGTGCCAGTAGTTTTTTCGGGACTACCCGCTACAATGAGCAGTTCTTC. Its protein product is CASSFFGTTRYNEQFF.

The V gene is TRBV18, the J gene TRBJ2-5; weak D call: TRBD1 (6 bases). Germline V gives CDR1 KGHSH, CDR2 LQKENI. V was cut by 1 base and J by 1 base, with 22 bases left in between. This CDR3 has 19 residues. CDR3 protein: CASSPLQGVLTRGQETQYF. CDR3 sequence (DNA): TGTGCCAGCTCACCACTACAGGGAGTTTTGACTCGTGGCCAAGAGACCCAGTACTTC.

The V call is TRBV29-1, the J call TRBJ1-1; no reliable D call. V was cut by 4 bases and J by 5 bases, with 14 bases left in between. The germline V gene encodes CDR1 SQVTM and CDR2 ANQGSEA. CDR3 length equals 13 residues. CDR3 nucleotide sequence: TGCAGCGTTGTTACTACAATGCGGACTGAAGCTTTCTTT. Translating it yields CSVVTTMRTEAFF.

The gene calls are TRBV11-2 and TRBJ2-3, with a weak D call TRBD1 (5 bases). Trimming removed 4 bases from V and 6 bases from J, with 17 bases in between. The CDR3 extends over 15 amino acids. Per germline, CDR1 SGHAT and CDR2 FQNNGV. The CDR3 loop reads CASSSYVQGGDTQYF. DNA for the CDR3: TGTGCCAGCAGCTCCTACGTCCAGGGCGGCGATACGCAGTATTTT.

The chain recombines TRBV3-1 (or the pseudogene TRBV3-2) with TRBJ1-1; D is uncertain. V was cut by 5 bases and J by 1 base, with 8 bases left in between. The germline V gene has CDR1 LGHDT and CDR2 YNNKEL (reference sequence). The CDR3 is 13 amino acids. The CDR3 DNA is TGTGCCAGCAGCTTTGGCCCGAACACTGAAGCTTTCTTT. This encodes CASSFGPNTEAFF.

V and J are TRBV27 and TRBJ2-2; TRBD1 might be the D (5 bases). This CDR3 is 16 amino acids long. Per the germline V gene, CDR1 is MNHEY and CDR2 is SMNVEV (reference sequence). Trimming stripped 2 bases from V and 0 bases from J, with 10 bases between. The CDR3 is CASSLGAGPNTGELFF. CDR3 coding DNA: TGTGCCAGCAGTTTAGGGGCAGGGCCGAACACCGGGGAGCTGTTTTTT.

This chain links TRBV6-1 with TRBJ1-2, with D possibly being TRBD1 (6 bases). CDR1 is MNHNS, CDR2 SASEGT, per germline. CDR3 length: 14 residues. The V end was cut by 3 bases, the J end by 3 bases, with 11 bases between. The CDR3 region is CASSEYRVDYGYTF. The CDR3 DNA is TGTGCCAGCAGTGAGTACAGGGTAGACTATGGCTACACCTTC.

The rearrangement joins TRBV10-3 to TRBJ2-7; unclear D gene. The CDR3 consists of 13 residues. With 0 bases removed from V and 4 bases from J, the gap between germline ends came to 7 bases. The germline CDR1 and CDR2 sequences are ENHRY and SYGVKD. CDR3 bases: TGTGCCATCAGTGAGTCGAGCAGGTACGAGCAGTACGTC. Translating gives CAISESSRYEQYV.

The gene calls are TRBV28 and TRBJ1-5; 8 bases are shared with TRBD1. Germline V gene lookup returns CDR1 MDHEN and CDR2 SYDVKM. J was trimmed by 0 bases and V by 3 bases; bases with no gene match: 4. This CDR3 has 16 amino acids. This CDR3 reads CASSFWTGNSNQPQHF. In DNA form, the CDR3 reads TGTGCCAGCAGTTTTTGGACAGGGAATAGCAATCAGCCCCAGCATTTT.

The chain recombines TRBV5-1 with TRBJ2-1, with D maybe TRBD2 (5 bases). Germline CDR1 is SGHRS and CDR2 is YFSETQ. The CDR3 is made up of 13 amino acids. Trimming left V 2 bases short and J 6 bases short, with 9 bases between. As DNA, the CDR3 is TGCGCCAGCAGCTTACTAGTAATCAATGAGCAGTTCTTC. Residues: CASSLLVINEQFF.

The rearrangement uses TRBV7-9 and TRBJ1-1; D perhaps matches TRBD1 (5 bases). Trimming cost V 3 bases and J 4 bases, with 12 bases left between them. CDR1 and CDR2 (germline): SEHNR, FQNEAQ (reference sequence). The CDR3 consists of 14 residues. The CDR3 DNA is TGTGCCAGCAGCTTCTGGGACTATGGCACTGAAGCTTTCTTT. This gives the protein CASSFWDYGTEAFF.

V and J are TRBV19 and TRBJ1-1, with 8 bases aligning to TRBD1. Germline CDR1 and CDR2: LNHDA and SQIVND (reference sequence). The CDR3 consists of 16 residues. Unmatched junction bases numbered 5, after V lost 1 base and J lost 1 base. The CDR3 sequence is CASSIGGDRSNTEAFF. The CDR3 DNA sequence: TGTGCCAGTAGTATAGGTGGGGACAGGTCGAACACTGAAGCTTTCTTT.

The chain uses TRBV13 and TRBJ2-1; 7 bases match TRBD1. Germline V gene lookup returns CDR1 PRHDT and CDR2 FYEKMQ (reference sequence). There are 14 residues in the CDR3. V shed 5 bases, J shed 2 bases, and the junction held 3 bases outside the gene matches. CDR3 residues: CASSPTGAYNEQFF. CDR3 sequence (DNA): TGTGCCAGCAGCCCAACAGGGGCCTACAATGAGCAGTTCTTC.

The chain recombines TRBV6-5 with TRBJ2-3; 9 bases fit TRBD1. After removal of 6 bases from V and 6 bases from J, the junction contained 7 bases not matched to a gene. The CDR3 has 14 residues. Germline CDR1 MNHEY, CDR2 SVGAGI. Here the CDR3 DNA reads TGTGCCAGCAGGCTTGGGACAGGGTTGGATACGCAGTATTTT. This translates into CASRLGTGLDTQYF.

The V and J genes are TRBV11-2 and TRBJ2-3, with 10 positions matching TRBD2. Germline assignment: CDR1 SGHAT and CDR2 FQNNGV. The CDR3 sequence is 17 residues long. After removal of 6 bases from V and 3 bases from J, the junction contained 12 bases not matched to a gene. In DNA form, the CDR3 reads TGTGCCAGCAGTCTAAAACTTAGCGGGGGGATAACAGATACGCAGTATTTT. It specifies CASSLKLSGGITDTQYF.

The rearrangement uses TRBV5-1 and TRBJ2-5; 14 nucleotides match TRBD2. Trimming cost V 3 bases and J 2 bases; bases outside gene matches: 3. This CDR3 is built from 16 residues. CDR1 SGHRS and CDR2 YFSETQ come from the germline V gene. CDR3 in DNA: TGCGCCAGCAGCTCCGGGACTAGCGGGGGACAAGAGACCCAGTACTTC. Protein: CASSSGTSGGQETQYF.

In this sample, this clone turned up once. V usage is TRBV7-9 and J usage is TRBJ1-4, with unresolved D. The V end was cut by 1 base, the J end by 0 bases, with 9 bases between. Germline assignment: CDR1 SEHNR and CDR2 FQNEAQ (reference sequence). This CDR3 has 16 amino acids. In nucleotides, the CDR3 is TGTGCCAGCAGCTTAGTACAGATTGCAACTAATGAAAAACTGTTTTTT. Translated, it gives CASSLVQIATNEKLFF. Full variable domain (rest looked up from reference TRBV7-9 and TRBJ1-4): DTGVSQNPRHKITKRGQNVTFRCDPISEHNRLYWYRQTLGQGPEFLTYFQNEAQLEKSRLLSDRFSAERPKGSFSTLEIQRTEQGDSAMYLCASSLVQIATNEKLFFGSGTQLSVL.

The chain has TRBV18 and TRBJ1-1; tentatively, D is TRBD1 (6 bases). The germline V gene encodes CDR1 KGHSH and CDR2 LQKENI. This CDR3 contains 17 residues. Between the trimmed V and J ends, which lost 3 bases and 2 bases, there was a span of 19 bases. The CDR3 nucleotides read TGTGCCAGCTCACCCGCTCGGACAGAAGCGGGAAACACTGAAGCTTTCTTT. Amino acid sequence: CASSPARTEAGNTEAFF.

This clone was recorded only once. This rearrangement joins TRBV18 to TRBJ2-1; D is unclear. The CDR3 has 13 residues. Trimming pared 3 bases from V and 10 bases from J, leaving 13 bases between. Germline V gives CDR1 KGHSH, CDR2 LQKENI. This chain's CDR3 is CASSPPVGSEQFF. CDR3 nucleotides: TGTGCCAGCTCACCTCCTGTCGGTTCGGAGCAGTTCTTC.